These 13 T cell receptor beta chains share one sample of origin, sequenced in a study of tumor-infiltrating lymphocytes in primary liver carcinoma. Germline DNA was also extracted, and blood RNA was taken from unsorted whole blood. From 450 to 600 ng total RNA, TCR beta cDNA was generated with a primer in the constant region. Researchers made the TCR beta libraries by running three nested multiplex PCR rounds with slightly modified ARM-PCR. The first two PCR rounds used TRBV1-TRBV30 forward primers with a C-beta reverse primer, approximately 11 cycles each. Each CDR3 protein gets one entry after TCRdb re-called the multiplex PCR reads with MiXCR. The table has 300,000 to 350,000 distinct CDR3 sequences, roughly two thirds seen once. Sequencing was done on a sample of peripheral blood. These receptors were collected from a man aged 40-50 years with primary liver carcinoma and hepatitis B virus infection.

This clonotype was seen a single time. A clone one base away is much larger, so this may be a read error. The chain carries TRBV5-4 and TRBJ2-7, with a tentative D call TRBD2 (5 bases). CDR1 is SGHNT and CDR2 is YYREEE in the germline V gene (reference sequence). The CDR3 length is 14 residues. V lost 4 bases and J 6 bases, leaving 17 bases between the germline ends. The CDR3 protein is CASSVDPGYREQYF. CDR3 coding DNA: TGTGCCAGCAGCGTGGATCCGGGATACCGCGAGCAGTACTTC. The full variable domain, with the rest looked up from reference TRBV5-4 and TRBJ2-7, is ETGVTQSPTHLIKTRGQQVTLRCSSQSGHNTVSWYQQALGQGPQFIFQYYREEENGRGNFPPRFSGLQFPNYSSELNVNALELDDSALYLCASSVDPGYREQYFGPGTRLTVT.

Remarks on this clonotype: A much larger clone differs by one base, so this may be a read error. The CDR3 loop is CASSFTVNANTGELFF. The CDR3 DNA reads TGCGCCAGCAGCTTTACAGTGAACGCGAACACCGGGGAGCTGTTTTTT. This chain connects TRBV11-2 to TRBJ2-2; no clear D gene. The germline gives CDR1 SGHAT, CDR2 FQNNGV. The CDR3 has 16 residues.

This clonotype was seen repeatedly, ten times or more. V usage is TRBV5-4 and J usage is TRBJ2-2; unclear D gene. Trimming pared 7 bases from V and 7 bases from J, leaving 17 bases between. The germline gives CDR1 SGHNT, CDR2 YYREEE (reference sequence). This CDR3 comprises 14 residues. The CDR3, as DNA: TGTGCCAGCCGACACGATGATGGGGTCGGGGAGCTGTTTTTT. Residues: CASRHDDGVGELFF.

J is TRBJ1-5 and V is TRBV28, with 8 bases aligning to TRBD1. The CDR3 is 13 amino acids. V shed 6 bases, J shed 7 bases, and the junction held 5 bases outside the gene matches. The germline V gene encodes CDR1 MDHEN and CDR2 SYDVKM. CDR3 bases: TGTGCCAGCAGCCGGGACAGGTCCCAGCCCCAGCATTTT. Protein sequence: CASSRDRSQPQHF.

A note on this clonotype: Relative to the germline gene, one junction end is altered; a read error may explain this. The chain combines TRBV29-1 with TRBJ1-5, with TRBD1 matching over 10 bases. CDR1 and CDR2 from the germline V gene are SQVTM and ANQGSEA. This CDR3 has 14 amino acids. In DNA, the CDR3 is TGCAGCGTCCGGACAGGGGGGTACAATGAGCCTCAGCATTTT. Its protein product is CSVRTGGYNEPQHF.

The chain employs TRBV2 and TRBJ2-3; D possibly uses TRBD1 or TRBD2 (5 bases each). V was clipped by 6 bases and J by 4 bases, with 17 bases between them. Germline V lookup: CDR1 SNHLY, CDR2 FYNNEI. CDR3 length: 15 residues. CDR3 protein: CASSPGWEQADTQYF. DNA of the CDR3: TGTGCCAGCAGCCCAGGGTGGGAGCAGGCAGATACGCAGTATTTT.

Notes on this clonotype: With a much larger clone just one base away, this may be a read error. This sequence joins TRBV6-6 and TRBJ1-5; 10 bases agree with TRBD1. CDR3 length: 14 amino acids. Looked up from germline, CDR1 is MNHNY and CDR2 is SVGAGI (reference sequence). J was trimmed by 6 bases and V by 1 base; bases with no gene match: 0. CDR3 sequence: CASSYWTGGQPQHF. Written as DNA, the CDR3 is TGTGCCAGCAGTTACTGGACAGGGGGTCAGCCCCAGCATTTT.

This clonotype was seen ten or more times. The rearrangement links TRBV4-2 to TRBJ2-1; D remains ambiguous. The CDR3 spans 13 residues. Germline CDR1 is LGHNA and CDR2 is YNFKEQ. Trimming shortened V by 2 bases and J by 10 bases, and 12 bases separated the two germline ends. The CDR3 bases are TGTGCCAGCAGCCAACCGCACTCCGACGAGCAGTTCTTC. This gives the protein CASSQPHSDEQFF.

The J gene is TRBJ1-2, the V gene TRBV5-1; weak D call: TRBD1 (5 bases). CDR3 length: 14 amino acids. Trimming took 0 bases from V and 8 from J, leaving 14 bases between them. The germline V gene has CDR1 SGHRS and CDR2 YFSETQ. The CDR3 here is CASSLGGDFEGYTF. In DNA, the CDR3 is TGCGCCAGCAGCTTGGGAGGGGACTTCGAGGGCTACACCTTC. The full variable domain, completed using reference TRBV5-1 and TRBJ1-2, is KAGVTQTPRYLIKTRGQQVTLSCSPISGHRSVSWYQQTPGQGLQFLFEYFSETQRNKGNFPGRFSGRQFSNSRSEMNVSTLELGDSALYLCASSLGGDFEGYTFGSGTRLTVV.

There are many counts of this clonotype. The chain carries TRBV6-6 and TRBJ2-3; D might be TRBD1 (5 bases). V was cut by 2 bases and J by 3 bases, with 12 bases left in between. There are 15 residues in the CDR3. From germline, CDR1 is MNHNY and CDR2 SVGAGI (reference sequence). Here the CDR3 reads CASSYNRQTTDTQYF. CDR3 DNA: TGTGCCAGCAGTTACAACCGACAGACTACAGATACGCAGTATTTT.

As to this clonotype: This may be a read error, as it is one base from a much larger clone. V and J are TRBV6-2 or TRBV6-3 and TRBJ2-7; D call uncertain. In germline, CDR1 is MNHEY, CDR2 SVGEGT. The CDR3 runs 13 residues. Trimming took 5 bases from V and 5 from J, leaving 13 bases between them. The CDR3 bases are TGTGCCAGCAGTCACCGGGCCAACCACGAGCAGTACTTC. Translated, it gives CASSHRANHEQYF.

Turning to this clonotype: One end of the junction varies from germline; a read error may be responsible. The rearrangement uses TRBV11-2 and TRBJ2-1; TRBD2 matches 15 bases. The CDR3 spans 18 residues. Germline V gene sequence: CDR1 SGHAT, CDR2 FQNNGV. CDR3 residues: CAGSSLGLAGGRCNEQFF. CDR3 coding DNA: TGTGCCGGCAGCTCACTAGGACTAGCGGGAGGGCGGTGCAATGAGCAGTTCTTC. The full variable domain, in which reference TRBV11-2 and TRBJ2-1 provide the parts outside the CDR3, is EAGVAQSPRYKIIEKRQSVAFWCNPISGHATLYWYQQILGQGPKLLIQFQNNGVVDDSQLPKDRFSAERLKGVDSTLKIQPAKLEDSAVYLCAGSSLGLAGGRCNEQFFGPGTRLTVL.

This clonotype appeared a few times. The chain employs TRBV6-2 or TRBV6-3 and TRBJ2-5; D gene unclear. This CDR3 has 15 amino acids. Trimming stripped 0 bases from V and 0 bases from J, with 8 bases between. The V gene's germline CDR1 is MNHEY and CDR2 SVGEGT. This CDR3 reads CASSYSFADQETQYF. Written as DNA, the CDR3 is TGTGCCAGCAGTTACTCTTTCGCAGACCAAGAGACCCAGTACTTC.